This T cell receptor (delta chain) was found in a study of gamma-delta T cells after stem cell transplantation. Germline CDR1 reads GEAIGNYY; CDR2 reads EKD. This CDR3 is 20 amino acids long. TCRdb re-called the RT-PCR reads using CATT. The table includes around 2,000 delta-chain clones, roughly 3% detected once. Worth noting for this clone: This likely came from a read error, as a far larger clone is one base away.

The receptor was isolated from a human donor. It is not recorded whose cells these are; they may come from a transplant donor. Sequencing input: gamma-delta T cells. The chain employs TRDV2 and TRDJ1; 13 bases line up with TRDD3. The CDR3 nucleotides are TGTGCCTGTGACACCGTCGTACTGGGGGATACGGGGATTCGGACCGATAAACCCATCTTT. Amino acids: CACDTVVLGDTGIRTDKPIF.